The clone carrying this T cell receptor (beta chain) was picked up a small number of times. The data were taken from a study of patients and donors after allogeneic stem cell transplantation. V shed 10 bases, J shed 6 bases, and the junction held 13 bases outside the gene matches. CDR1 is ENHRY, CDR2 SYGVKD, per germline. The CDR3 length is 14 residues. TCRdb redid the calling of the RT-PCR reads with MiXCR, one entry per CDR3 protein. The sample carries approximately 200,000 distinct CDR3 sequences, about 37% recorded once. This sequence originates from a human donor who was either an allogeneic HSCT recipient or a stem cell or donor lymphocyte infusion donor (not recorded which). It is not recorded whose cells these are; they may come from a transplant donor. Source material: blood, either unsorted or a sorted T cell fraction (not recorded which). This chain joins TRBV10-3 and TRBJ1-1, with TRBD1 matching over 8 bases. The CDR3 nucleotides read TGTGCCACCCGGGTCATACAGGGGGTTTCTGAAGCTTTCTTT. Its translation: CATRVIQGVSEAFF.